The next 5 T cell receptor beta chains were all read from a single sample in a study of blood T cell repertoires in COVID-19. The assay was immunoSEQ multiplex PCR, and TCRdb's table has in-frame clones only and misses some. The data hold about 200,000 clones, with about 85% observed a single time. What was sequenced was peripheral blood. Receptor source: a man in his fifties or sixties with COVID-19, enrolled during active disease.

J is TRBJ1-2 and V is TRBV15; TRBD1 matches 7 bases. The length of the CDR3 is 17 residues. Germline V CDR1 and CDR2: LNHNV, YYDKDF (reference sequence). With V trimmed by 0 bases and J by 5 bases, 12 bases remained unmatched. CDR3: CATSRDYPAGGEYGYTF. In DNA form, the CDR3 reads TGTGCCACCAGCAGAGATTACCCCGCAGGGGGAGAGTATGGCTACACCTTC.

The chain has TRBV28 and TRBJ1-2; 8 bases line up with TRBD1. The CDR3 runs 14 residues. Germline values: CDR1 MDHEN, CDR2 SYDVKM. The ends lost 7 bases at V and 3 bases at J; junction bases unmatched: 7. Here the CDR3 reads CASNPFRGHYGYTF. The CDR3 nucleotides read TGTGCCAGCAACCCCTTCAGGGGGCACTATGGCTACACCTTC.

The chain couples TRBV20-1 to TRBJ2-2; D is uncertain. Trimming stripped 6 bases from V and 6 bases from J, with 8 bases between. Germline V gene lookup returns CDR1 DFQATT and CDR2 SNEGSKA (reference sequence). The CDR3 runs 11 residues. CDR3 sequence reads: CSAGSSGELFF. The CDR3 DNA reads as TGCAGTGCCGGTTCCTCCGGGGAGCTGTTTTTT.

The chain couples TRBV5-1 to TRBJ1-1, with TRBD1 identical over 7 bases. Germline V gene sequence: CDR1 SGHRS, CDR2 YFSETQ. V dropped 3 bases and J dropped 0; count of bases not matched to a gene: 11. The CDR3 is 17 residues long. CDR3 protein: CASSSQPRQGMNTEAFF. DNA of the CDR3: TGCGCCAGCAGCTCACAACCGAGACAGGGCATGAACACTGAAGCTTTCTTT.

This chain connects TRBV28 to TRBJ2-3, with 9 positions matching TRBD1. The V segment lost 6 bases and the J segment 8 bases; nucleotides outside the gene matches: 6. The germline V gene has CDR1 MDHEN and CDR2 SYDVKM. The CDR3 has 13 residues. The CDR3 protein is CASSLDRGSTQYF. CDR3 in DNA: TGTGCCAGCAGCCTGGACAGGGGATCTACGCAGTATTTT.